This TCR beta chain was recovered during a study of shared T cell receptors in the human thymus. This clone showed up just a few times. Clones were sequenced by immunoSEQ multiplex PCR, and TCRdb holds only the in-frame ones, with some missing. There are hundreds of thousands of clones in the sample; 70% to 90% occur only once, and 0.0094% lies in the top ten. These data were also filed under a second study, of human thymus T cells. This second study says: Donor material was obtained from healthy Finnish infants undergoing corrective surgery for congenital heart defects. Thymic and blood repertoires appeared to show biased V and J gene usage.

The sample taken for sequencing was thymocytes. The clonotype originates from a boy under two years old with a congenital heart defect.

The CDR3 is CASSHRGGNPNSPLHF. The CDR3 DNA reads TGTGCCAGCAGCCACCGTGGAGGTAACCCGAATTCACCCCTCCACTTT. The V gene is TRBV28, the J gene TRBJ1-6; D not resolved. Germline V lookup: CDR1 MDHEN, CDR2 SYDVKM. Trimming cost V 6 bases and J 7 bases, with 19 bases left between them. The CDR3 runs to 16 residues.